This T cell receptor (beta chain) was sequenced for a study of T cells in localized non-small cell lung cancer. From germline, CDR1 is MNHEY and CDR2 SVGAGI. CDR3 length: 14 amino acids. J was trimmed by 10 bases and V by 2 bases; bases with no gene match: 5. Study-level points and caveats: Uninvolved adjacent lung had more T cell clonality than any other tissue, topping tumor. Appearance in adjacent lung was seen for a median about 59 of the top 100 tumor clones. Longer overall survival was seen with higher T cell density measured in blood. Only one tumor region was sequenced, so heterogeneity remains possible.

Clones were read by immunoSEQ multiplex PCR, and TCRdb kept only the in-frame ones, dropping some. The repertoire holds under 20,000 clones, with around 93% as singletons. This clone has a single count. The antigen remains undetermined. The clonotype was recovered from a woman between 35 and 75 years old with stage I lung adenocarcinoma. This chain links TRBV6-5 with TRBJ1-1; 12 bases match TRBD1. Sequenced material: peripheral blood, taken before any cancer treatment. CDR3: CASSYGTGGESAFF. As DNA, the CDR3 is TGTGCCAGCAGTTACGGGACAGGGGGCGAGTCAGCTTTCTTT.